A selection of T cell receptor beta chains follows, all from one sample in a study of blood T cell repertoires in COVID-19. Repertoires were generated with immunoSEQ multiplex PCR, while TCRdb's copy carries only in-frame clones and drops some. The sample has 100,000 to 150,000 clones; approximately 82% are singletons. The sample was peripheral blood. The receptor set was obtained from an elderly man with active or convalescent COVID-19. The CDR3 runs from the conserved cysteine through the conserved F or W. Each record gives: J gene, D gene, clone size, V gene, CDR3 protein, CDR3 DNA. A D gene is named only where the DNA matches it firmly. The size of a clone is reported for some rows only, either as once, few or many, or as a class for expanded clones.

J: TRBJ2-3; D: TRBD2; size: .; V: TRBV2; CDR3: CASRGKTSGTDTQYF; DNA: TGTGCCAGCAGGGGGAAGACTAGCGGCACAGATACGCAGTATTTT
J: TRBJ1-1; D: .; size: .; V: TRBV3-1/TRBV3-2; CDR3: CASSPSGGAYSEAFF; DNA: TGTGCCAGCAGCCCGTCGGGAGGGGCTTACTCCGAAGCTTTCTTT
J: TRBJ1-5; D: .; size: few; V: TRBV7-9; CDR3: CASSFINQPQHF; DNA: TGTGCCAGCAGCTTTATAAATCAGCCCCAGCATTTT
J: TRBJ1-2; D: TRBD1; size: once; V: TRBV27; CDR3: CASSFLQGDVKIRTF; DNA: TGTGCCAGCAGTTTCCTTCAGGGGGACGTAAAGATCCGGACCTTC
J: TRBJ2-1; D: TRBD2; size: once; V: TRBV9; CDR3: CASSVSTSGGSYNEQFF; DNA: TGTGCCAGCAGCGTCTCGACTAGCGGGGGCTCCTACAATGAGCAGTTCTTC
J: TRBJ2-7; D: .; size: .; V: TRBV3-1/TRBV3-2; CDR3: CASSQRGPGQSPHGGEQYF; DNA: TGTGCCAGCAGCCAAAGGGGTCCGGGACAGTCTCCTCACGGGGGCGAGCAGTACTTC
J: TRBJ2-5; D: .; size: .; V: TRBV12-3/TRBV12-4; CDR3: CASSQQGLETQYF; DNA: TGTGCCAGCAGTCAGCAGGGTTTAGAGACCCAGTACTTC
J: TRBJ1-4; D: .; size: .; V: TRBV3-1/TRBV3-2; CDR3: CASSRQAGGEKLFF; DNA: TGTGCCAGCAGCCGACAGGCGGGGGGTGAAAAACTGTTTTTT
J: TRBJ2-1; D: TRBD1; size: .; V: TRBV6-5; CDR3: CASSYPQGDYNEQFF; DNA: TGTGCCAGCAGTTATCCCCAGGGGGACTACAATGAGCAGTTCTTC
J: TRBJ1-1; D: TRBD1; size: .; V: TRBV9; CDR3: CASSPQGQGRTEAFF; DNA: TGTGCCAGCAGCCCCCAAGGACAGGGAAGAACTGAAGCTTTCTTT
J: TRBJ2-5; D: TRBD1; size: .; V: TRBV4-1; CDR3: CASSHSYPGTDTYQETQYF; DNA: TGCGCCAGCAGCCACAGTTACCCCGGGACAGATACCTACCAAGAGACCCAGTACTTC
J: TRBJ2-1; D: .; size: few; V: TRBV4-1; CDR3: CASSQGRDKALNEQFF; DNA: TGCGCCAGCAGCCAGGGCCGGGACAAGGCCCTCAATGAGCAGTTCTTC
J: TRBJ2-7; D: .; size: .; V: TRBV19; CDR3: CASSIGESYEQYF; DNA: TGTGCCAGTAGTATCGGAGAATCCTACGAGCAGTACTTC
J: TRBJ2-3; D: .; size: .; V: TRBV28; CDR3: CASSLEFRTDTQYF; DNA: TGTGCCAGCAGTCTAGAGTTTCGCACAGATACGCAGTATTTT
J: TRBJ1-1; D: TRBD1; size: .; V: TRBV7-3; CDR3: CASSRGTANTEAFF; DNA: TGTGCCAGCAGCCGGGGGACAGCGAACACTGAAGCTTTCTTT
J: TRBJ2-5; D: TRBD2; size: many; V: TRBV7-6; CDR3: CASSKGLAGGPEETQYF; DNA: TGTGCCAGCAGCAAGGGACTAGCGGGGGGGCCGGAGGAGACCCAGTACTTC
J: TRBJ1-2; D: TRBD1; size: once; V: TRBV24-1; CDR3: CATSETGTGVRGYTF; DNA: TGTGCCACCAGTGAGACGGGGACAGGAGTGAGAGGCTACACCTTC
J: TRBJ1-3; D: .; size: few; V: TRBV15; CDR3: CATSREVNNQAGNTIYF; DNA: TGTGCCACCAGCAGAGAAGTGAATAACCAGGCCGGAAACACCATATATTTT
J: TRBJ2-5; D: .; size: .; V: TRBV12-3/TRBV12-4; CDR3: CASSLSGGRQYF; DNA: TGTGCCAGCAGTTTATCGGGGGGCCGACAGTACTTC
J: TRBJ2-3; D: .; size: .; V: TRBV27; CDR3: CASSFKRTVADTQYF; DNA: TGTGCCAGCAGTTTTAAAAGGACAGTAGCAGATACGCAGTATTTT
J: TRBJ2-3; D: .; size: .; V: TRBV9; CDR3: CASSVAGAGDTQYF; DNA: TGTGCCAGCAGCGTAGCTGGGGCCGGAGATACGCAGTATTTT
J: TRBJ2-5; D: TRBD1; size: .; V: TRBV11-2; CDR3: CASSKGQGGGETQYF; DNA: TGTGCCAGCAGCAAGGGACAGGGGGGCGGAGAGACCCAGTACTTC
J: TRBJ1-4; D: TRBD1; size: .; V: TRBV6-6; CDR3: CASSPQDRGTEKLFF; DNA: TGTGCCAGCAGCCCTCAGGACAGGGGGACCGAAAAACTGTTTTTT
J: TRBJ2-1; D: TRBD2; size: .; V: TRBV2; CDR3: CASNSGGPLEQFF; DNA: TGTGCCAGCAACAGCGGGGGGCCTTTGGAGCAGTTCTTC
J: TRBJ2-7; D: .; size: .; V: TRBV12-5; CDR3: CASGPQSNLYEQYF; DNA: TGTGCTAGTGGCCCCCAGTCGAACCTCTACGAGCAGTACTTC
J: TRBJ1-5; D: .; size: .; V: TRBV7-2; CDR3: CASSQGTRSNQPQHF; DNA: TGTGCCAGCAGCCAAGGAACGAGGAGCAATCAGCCCCAGCATTTT
J: TRBJ1-1; D: .; size: .; V: TRBV6-6; CDR3: CASSGGLDAEAFF; DNA: TGTGCCAGCAGCGGGGGTCTCGACGCTGAAGCTTTCTTT
J: TRBJ1-1; D: TRBD1; size: .; V: TRBV6-1; CDR3: CASSEVGGGEAFF; DNA: TGTGCCAGCAGTGAAGTAGGGGGCGGTGAAGCTTTCTTT
J: TRBJ2-7; D: .; size: once; V: TRBV9; CDR3: CASSVGQRYEQYF; DNA: TGTGCCAGCAGCGTAGGACAGCGTTACGAGCAGTACTTC
J: TRBJ2-2; D: TRBD1; size: few; V: TRBV12-5; CDR3: CASGLPSGTANTGELFF; DNA: TGTGCTAGTGGTTTACCCTCCGGGACAGCGAACACCGGGGAGCTGTTTTTT
J: TRBJ2-1; D: TRBD2; size: .; V: TRBV15; CDR3: CATSRPGGGSNEQFF; DNA: TGTGCCACCAGCAGACCGGGGGGGGGCAGTAATGAGCAGTTCTTC
J: TRBJ2-2; D: TRBD1; size: .; V: TRBV18; CDR3: CASSPPQGASNTGELFF; DNA: TGTGCCAGCTCACCACCGCAGGGGGCATCGAACACCGGGGAGCTGTTTTTT
J: TRBJ2-1; D: TRBD2; size: .; V: TRBV7-3; CDR3: CASSPGLAQNEQFF; DNA: TGTGCCAGCAGCCCGGGACTAGCCCAAAATGAGCAGTTCTTC
J: TRBJ1-1; D: .; size: .; V: TRBV6-6; CDR3: CASSYSVNTEAFF; DNA: TGTGCCAGCAGTTACTCCGTGAACACTGAAGCTTTCTTT
J: TRBJ2-2; D: .; size: few; V: TRBV4-2; CDR3: CASSLQGLPNTGELFF; DNA: TGTGCCAGCAGCCTACAGGGCCTCCCGAACACCGGGGAGCTGTTTTTT
J: TRBJ2-2; D: TRBD2; size: .; V: TRBV5-1; CDR3: CASSREDPNTGELFF; DNA: TGCGCCAGCAGCCGGGAGGACCCGAACACCGGGGAGCTGTTTTTT
J: TRBJ2-6; D: TRBD2; size: few; V: TRBV30; CDR3: CAWSVQLAGANVLTF; DNA: TGTGCCTGGAGTGTACAACTAGCGGGGGCCAACGTCCTGACTTTC
J: TRBJ2-5; D: .; size: .; V: TRBV6-5; CDR3: CASSSRGGGTQYF; DNA: TGTGCCAGCAGTTCCAGGGGCGGGGGGACCCAGTACTTC
J: TRBJ2-7; D: TRBD1; size: .; V: TRBV6-2/TRBV6-3; CDR3: CASSPPGQPYEQYF; DNA: TGTGCCAGCAGCCCCCCGGGACAGCCCTACGAGCAGTACTTC
J: TRBJ2-3; D: .; size: .; V: TRBV29-1; CDR3: CSGGTDTQYF; DNA: TGCAGCGGAGGTACAGATACGCAGTATTTT
J: TRBJ1-3; D: TRBD1; size: .; V: TRBV5-4; CDR3: CASSSPPGQGSGNTIYF; DNA: TGTGCCAGCAGCTCTCCACCGGGACAGGGTTCTGGAAACACCATATATTTT
J: TRBJ2-3; D: .; size: once; V: TRBV11-2; CDR3: CASSLDMTPQLADTQYF; DNA: TGTGCCAGCAGCTTAGATATGACCCCGCAACTAGCAGATACGCAGTATTTT
J: TRBJ1-3; D: .; size: .; V: TRBV28; CDR3: CASSLRTAGNTIYF; DNA: TGTGCCAGCAGTCTCCGAACTGCCGGAAACACCATATATTTT
J: TRBJ2-3; D: .; size: .; V: TRBV7-7; CDR3: CASSLVPSDTQYF; DNA: TGTGCCAGCAGCTTAGTCCCTTCTGATACGCAGTATTTT
J: TRBJ2-3; D: TRBD2; size: .; V: TRBV28; CDR3: CASRPLAGGDTQYF; DNA: TGTGCCAGCAGACCATTAGCGGGGGGAGATACGCAGTATTTT
J: TRBJ2-2; D: TRBD1; size: .; V: TRBV7-3; CDR3: CASSSGQGLAGELFF; DNA: TGTGCCAGCAGCTCGGGACAGGGGCTCGCCGGGGAGCTGTTTTTT
J: TRBJ2-5; D: TRBD1; size: .; V: TRBV12-5; CDR3: CASGSGTGETQYF; DNA: TGTGCTAGTGGTTCCGGGACAGGAGAGACCCAGTACTTC
J: TRBJ1-4; D: .; size: once; V: TRBV12-3/TRBV12-4; CDR3: CATKREVTEKLFF; DNA: TGTGCCACCAAACGCGAGGTCACGGAAAAACTGTTTTTT
J: TRBJ2-3; D: TRBD2; size: .; V: TRBV9; CDR3: CASSVLAGGTDTQYF; DNA: TGTGCCAGCAGCGTCCTAGCGGGGGGCACAGATACGCAGTATTTT
J: TRBJ2-7; D: TRBD1; size: .; V: TRBV19; CDR3: CASSSRTGEFYEQYF; DNA: TGTGCCAGTAGTTCCAGGACAGGGGAGTTTTACGAGCAGTACTTC
J: TRBJ2-7; D: .; size: .; V: TRBV5-1; CDR3: CASSLKLDTVQYF; DNA: TGCGCCAGCAGCTTGAAACTGGACACAGTTCAGTACTTC
J: TRBJ2-3; D: .; size: .; V: TRBV2; CDR3: CASSVYTDTQYF; DNA: TGTGCCAGCAGTGTCTACACAGATACGCAGTATTTT